This entry describes one TCR beta chain. Clones were read by immunoSEQ multiplex PCR, and TCRdb kept only the in-frame ones, dropping some. The sample records 75,000 to 90,000 clones, around 96% being singletons. Germline values: CDR1 MNHNS, CDR2 SASEGT. The CDR3 is 13 amino acids. V was clipped by 2 bases and J by 1 base, with 5 bases between them. This record comes from a study of technical replicates of blood from a few donors. The TCR sequence derives from a human donor in good health. Sequenced: T cells isolated from PBMCs. J is TRBJ1-1 and V is TRBV6-1; D uncertain. This CDR3 is CASSERPNTEAFF. DNA for the CDR3: TGTGCCAGCAGTGAACGTCCGAACACTGAAGCTTTCTTT.